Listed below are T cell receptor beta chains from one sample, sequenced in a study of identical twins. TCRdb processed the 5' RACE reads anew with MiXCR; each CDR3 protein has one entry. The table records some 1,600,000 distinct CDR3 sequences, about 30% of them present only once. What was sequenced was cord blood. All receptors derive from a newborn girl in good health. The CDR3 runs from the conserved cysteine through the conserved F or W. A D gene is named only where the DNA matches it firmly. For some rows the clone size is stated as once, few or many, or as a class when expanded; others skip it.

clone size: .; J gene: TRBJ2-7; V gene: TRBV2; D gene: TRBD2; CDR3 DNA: TGTGCCACCACCCTAGCGGGAGGGTCCCTGTACGAGCAGTACTTC; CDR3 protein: CATTLAGGSLYEQYF
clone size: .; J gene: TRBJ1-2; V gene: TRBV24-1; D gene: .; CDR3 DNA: TGTGCCACCAGTGATGGTAGGGGCTATGGCTACACCTTC; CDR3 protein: CATSDGRGYGYTF
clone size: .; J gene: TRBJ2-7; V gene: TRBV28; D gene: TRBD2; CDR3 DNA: TGTGCCAGCATGCTGTACGCTAGCGGGGCCTACGAGCAGTACTTC; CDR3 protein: CASMLYASGAYEQYF
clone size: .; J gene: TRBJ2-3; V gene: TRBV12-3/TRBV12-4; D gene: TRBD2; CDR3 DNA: TGTGCCAGCAGTTGGGGCGGGGGGGGCACAGATACGCAGTATTTT; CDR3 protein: CASSWGGGGTDTQYF
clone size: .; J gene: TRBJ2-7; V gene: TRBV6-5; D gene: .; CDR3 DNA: TGTGCCAGCAGGACAACCGCCTCCTACGAGCAGTACTTC; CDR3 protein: CASRTTASYEQYF
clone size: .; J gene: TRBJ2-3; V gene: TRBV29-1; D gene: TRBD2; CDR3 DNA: TGCAGCGCTGTGCTCTGGGAACTAGCGGGGGCCATGGGTACGCAGTATTTT; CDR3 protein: CSAVLWELAGAMGTQYF
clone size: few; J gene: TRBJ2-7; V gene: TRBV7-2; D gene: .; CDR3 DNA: TGTGCCAGCAGCTCCTATCCGGGTTCCTACGAGCAGTACTTC; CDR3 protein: CASSSYPGSYEQYF
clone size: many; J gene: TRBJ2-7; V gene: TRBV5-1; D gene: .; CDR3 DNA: TGCGCCAGCAGCTTGGGTTTGGACAGCCGCGTCTCCTACGAGCAGTACTTC; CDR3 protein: CASSLGLDSRVSYEQYF
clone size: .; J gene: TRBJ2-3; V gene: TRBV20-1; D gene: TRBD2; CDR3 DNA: TGCAGTGAAACCGGACTAGACTCAGATACGCAGTATTTT; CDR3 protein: CSETGLDSDTQYF
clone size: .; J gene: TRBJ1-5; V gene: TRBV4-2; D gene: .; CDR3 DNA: TGTGCCAGCAGCCAAGACCGGGTAGGGTTGGGCAATCAGCCCCAGCATTTT; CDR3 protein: CASSQDRVGLGNQPQHF
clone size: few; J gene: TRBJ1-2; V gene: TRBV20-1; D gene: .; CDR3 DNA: TGCAGTGCTAGCGGCAGGGTAGTAGATGGCTACACCTTC; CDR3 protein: CSASGRVVDGYTF
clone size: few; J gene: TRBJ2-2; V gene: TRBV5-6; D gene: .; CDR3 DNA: TGTGCCAGCAGCTTGCCCTACAAGACCAACACCGGGGAGCTGTTTTTT; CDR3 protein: CASSLPYKTNTGELFF
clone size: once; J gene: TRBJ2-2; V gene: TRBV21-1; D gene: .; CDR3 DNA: TGTGCCAGCAGCAAATATCAGGGTGGGCCAAACACCGGGGAGCTGTTTTTT; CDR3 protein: CASSKYQGGPNTGELFF
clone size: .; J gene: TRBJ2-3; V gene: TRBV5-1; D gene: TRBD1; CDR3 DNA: TGCGCCAGCAGCGCCACCGGACAGGGAAGTAGTATCGGTACGCAGTATTTT; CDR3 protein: CASSATGQGSSIGTQYF
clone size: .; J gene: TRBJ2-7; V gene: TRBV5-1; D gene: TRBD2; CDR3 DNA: TGCGCCAACAGCTTGGAGGCGGGACTAGGCACTGTCTACGAGCAGTACTTC; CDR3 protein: CANSLEAGLGTVYEQYF
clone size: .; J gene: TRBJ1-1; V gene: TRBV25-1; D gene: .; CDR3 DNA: TGTGCCAGCAGCATCTCAGTGAACACTGAAGCTTTCTTT; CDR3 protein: CASSISVNTEAFF
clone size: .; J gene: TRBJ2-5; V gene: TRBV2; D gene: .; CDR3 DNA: TGTGCCAGCAGTGAGGTAGCGAGGAGCTCGGAGACCCACTACTTC; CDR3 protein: CASSEVARSSETHYF
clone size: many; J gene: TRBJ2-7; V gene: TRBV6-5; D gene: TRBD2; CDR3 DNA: TGTGCCAGCAGTTACGGCCGACTAGCGGGGCTCTACGAGCAGTACTTC; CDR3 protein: CASSYGRLAGLYEQYF
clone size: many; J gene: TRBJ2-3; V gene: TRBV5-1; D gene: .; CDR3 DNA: TGTGCCAGCAGTTTGGAGACTAGCACAGATACGCAGTATTTT; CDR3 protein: CASSLETSTDTQYF
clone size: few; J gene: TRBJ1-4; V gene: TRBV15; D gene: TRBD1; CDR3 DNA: TGTGCCACCAGCAGTACAAAGGGACAGGGGGTAAAACTGTTTTTT; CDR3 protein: CATSSTKGQGVKLFF
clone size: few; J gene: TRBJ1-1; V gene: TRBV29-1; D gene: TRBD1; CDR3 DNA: TGCAGCGTTGACCCAGGGGGCGAGAACACTGAAGCTTTCTTT; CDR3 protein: CSVDPGGENTEAFF
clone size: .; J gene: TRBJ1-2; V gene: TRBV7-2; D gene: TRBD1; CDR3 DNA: TGTGCCGGCAGCTTGGCAACAGGGGGAGGGGGCTACACCTTC; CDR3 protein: CAGSLATGGGGYTF
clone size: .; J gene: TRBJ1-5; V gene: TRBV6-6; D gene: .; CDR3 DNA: TGTGCCAGCAGTAAAATTAGCAATCAGCCCCAGCATTTT; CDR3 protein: CASSKISNQPQHF
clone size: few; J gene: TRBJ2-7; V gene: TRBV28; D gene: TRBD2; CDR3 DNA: TGTGCCAGCAGTTCCGGAACTAGCGGGAGGGCTCTAGGCTCCGAGCAGTACTTC; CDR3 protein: CASSSGTSGRALGSEQYF
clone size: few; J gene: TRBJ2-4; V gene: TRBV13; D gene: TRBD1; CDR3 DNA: TGTGCCAGCAGCTTAGGTAGGGGGCGGAACATTCAGTACTTC; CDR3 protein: CASSLGRGRNIQYF
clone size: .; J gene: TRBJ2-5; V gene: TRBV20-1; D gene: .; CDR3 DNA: TGCAGTGCTAGAGATTGGGTTGAAGTTGAGACCCAGTACTTC; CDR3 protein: CSARDWVEVETQYF
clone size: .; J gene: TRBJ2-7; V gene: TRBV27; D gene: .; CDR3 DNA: TGTGCCAGCATGGTAGCGGCTCACTCCTACGAGCAGTACTTC; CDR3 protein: CASMVAAHSYEQYF